The table lists the clone carrying this T cell receptor beta chain with many counts. MiXCR, applied by TCRdb to the reads, yields one record per CDR3 protein. The sample holds around 300,000 distinct CDR3 sequences, roughly 24% seen once. These data are taken from a study of T cell repertoires in cytomegalovirus infection. This CDR3 has 13 amino acids. CDR1 SGHTA and CDR2 FQGNSA come from the germline V gene. The V end lost 2 bases, the J end lost 4 bases, and 8 bases lay between the germline ends. This TCR was recovered from a human donor in good health (CMV status not recorded). Some clones in this sample may be carry-over from other donors' samples. The J gene is TRBJ1-2, the V gene TRBV7-2; no reliable D call. Input material: PBMCs. This CDR3 is CASSLQLSYGYTF. The CDR3 bases are TGTGCCAGCAGCTTACAACTCAGCTATGGCTACACCTTC.